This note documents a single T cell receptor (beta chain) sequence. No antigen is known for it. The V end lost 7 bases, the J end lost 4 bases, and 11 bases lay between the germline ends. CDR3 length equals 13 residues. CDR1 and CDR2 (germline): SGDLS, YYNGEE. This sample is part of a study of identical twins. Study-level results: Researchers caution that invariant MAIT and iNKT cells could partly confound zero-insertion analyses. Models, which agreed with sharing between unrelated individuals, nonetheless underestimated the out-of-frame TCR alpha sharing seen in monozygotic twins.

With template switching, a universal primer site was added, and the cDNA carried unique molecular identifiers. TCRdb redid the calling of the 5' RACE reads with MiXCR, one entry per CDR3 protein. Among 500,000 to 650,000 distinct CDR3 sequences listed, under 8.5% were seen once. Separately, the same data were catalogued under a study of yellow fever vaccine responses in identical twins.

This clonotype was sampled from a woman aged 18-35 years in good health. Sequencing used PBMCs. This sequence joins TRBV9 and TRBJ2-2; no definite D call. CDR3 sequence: CASQTTGTGELFF. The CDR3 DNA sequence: TGTGCCAGCCAAACTACGGGCACCGGGGAGCTGTTTTTT. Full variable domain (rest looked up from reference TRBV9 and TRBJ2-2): DSGVTQTPKHLITATGQRVTLRCSPRSGDLSVYWYQQSLDQGLQFLIQYYNGEERAKGNILERFSAQQFPDLHSELNLSSLELGDSALYFCASQTTGTGELFFGEGSRLTVL.